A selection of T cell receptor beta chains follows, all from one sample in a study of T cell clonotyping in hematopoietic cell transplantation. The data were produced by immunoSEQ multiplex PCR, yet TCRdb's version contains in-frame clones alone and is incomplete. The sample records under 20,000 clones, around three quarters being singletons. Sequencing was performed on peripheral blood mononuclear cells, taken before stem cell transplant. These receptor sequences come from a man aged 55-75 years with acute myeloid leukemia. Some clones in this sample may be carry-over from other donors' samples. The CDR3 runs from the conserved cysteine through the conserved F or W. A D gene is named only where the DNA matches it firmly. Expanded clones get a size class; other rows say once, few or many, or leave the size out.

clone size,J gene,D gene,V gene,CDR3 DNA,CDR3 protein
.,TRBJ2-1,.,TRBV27,TGTGCCAGCACCTTTGGGGGACACAACAATGAGCAGTTCTTC,CASTFGGHNNEQFF
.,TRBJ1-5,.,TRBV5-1,TGCGCCAGCAGCTTACAACCTGAGGAGCCCCAGCATTTT,CASSLQPEEPQHF
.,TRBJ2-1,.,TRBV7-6,TGTGCCAGCAGCCCGGCCGGGGGACGGCACAATGAGCAGTTCTTC,CASSPAGGRHNEQFF
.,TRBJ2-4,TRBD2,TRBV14,TGTGCCAGCAGCCCAACAGCGGGATTGGACATTCAGTACTTC,CASSPTAGLDIQYF
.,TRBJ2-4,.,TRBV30,TGTGCCTGGAGTGCCTATAGACAGACAGTTTACACCCTAGCCAAAAACATTCAGTACTTC,CAWSAYRQTVYTLAKNIQYF
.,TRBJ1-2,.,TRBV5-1,TGCGCCAGCAGCGTGACGACAGCCTATGGCTACACCTTC,CASSVTTAYGYTF
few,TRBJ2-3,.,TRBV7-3,TGTGCCAGCAGCTTACGGGCAGGGCAAGGCACAGATACGCAGTATTTT,CASSLRAGQGTDTQYF
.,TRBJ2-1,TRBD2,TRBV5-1,TGCGCCAGCAGCACCGGGACTAGCGGCTACAATGAGCAGTTCTTC,CASSTGTSGYNEQFF
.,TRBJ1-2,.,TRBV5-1,TGCGCCAGCAGCTTTAACCAGGGCCTCTATGGCTACACCTTC,CASSFNQGLYGYTF
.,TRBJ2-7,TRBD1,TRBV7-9,TGTGCCAGCAGCGACCCGGAGTCGGGACAGGGAGACGACGAGCAGTACTTC,CASSDPESGQGDDEQYF
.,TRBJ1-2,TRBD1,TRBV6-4,TGTGCCAGCAGTGACGACAGGGCTTTTGGCTACACCTTC,CASSDDRAFGYTF
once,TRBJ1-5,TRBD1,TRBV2,TGTGCCAGCCGGACAGGGGGGTATTATAGCAATCAGCCCCAGCATTTT,CASRTGGYYSNQPQHF
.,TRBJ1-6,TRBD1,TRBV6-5,TGTGCCAGCAGTTACCTGGGGACAGGGGGACGTTCACCCCTCCACTTT,CASSYLGTGGRSPLHF
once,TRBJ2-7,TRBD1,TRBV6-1,TGTGCCAGCAGTGTGGCAGGGGGCAACTACGAGCAGTACTTC,CASSVAGGNYEQYF
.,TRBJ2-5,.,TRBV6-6,TGTGCCAGCAGTTTGGGGGGTTCCCAAGAGACCCAGTACTTC,CASSLGGSQETQYF